This TCR beta chain was retrieved from a study of cytomegalovirus exposure and HLA in healthy donors. It was with 60 Vbeta and 13 Jbeta primers that the PCR ran. Some clones are missing from TCRdb's copy, which holds only in-frame ones; the method was immunoSEQ multiplex PCR. This sample has over 100,000 clones, with roughly 63% found just once. CDR1 and CDR2 (germline): MGHRA, YSYEKL. This CDR3 is built from 12 residues. The TCR sequence derives from a man between 40 and 49 years old in good health and CMV-seropositive. This sequence joins TRBV4-1 and TRBJ2-5; D not certain. The J call may be incorrect, as the DNA end agrees better with TRBJ2-7. The sample was PBMCs. CDR3 region: CASSQDIHEQYF. The CDR3 DNA sequence: TGCGCCAGCAGCCAAGATATCCACGAGCAGTACTTC.